These 2 T cell receptor beta chains originate from one sample sequenced in a study of T cells in Graves' hyperthyroidism and ophthalmopathy. Amplification yielded TCR beta CDR3 regions, with RNA transcripts as the source. HTBI primers were the set used in a first-round RT-PCR of the TCR CDR3. TCRdb reprocessed the multiplex PCR reads with MiXCR, giving one entry per CDR3 protein. The sample lists about 500,000 distinct CDR3 sequences, around 43% seen once, with 44% in the top ten. The sample comprised peripheral blood or thyroid tissue (not recorded which). These receptors all stem from an adult woman with Graves' disease, either hyperthyroidism or ophthalmopathy (not recorded which).

The CDR3, as DNA: TGCAGCGCACAAGGCGCCTATGGCTACACCTTC. This sequence encodes CSAQGAYGYTF. V gene TRBV29-1 combines with J gene TRBJ1-2, with no clear D. There are 11 residues in the CDR3. CDR1 and CDR2 from the germline V gene are SQVTM and ANQGSEA. Trimming shortened V by 7 bases and J by 4 bases, and 10 bases separated the two germline ends.

This clonotype came up a few times. The chain employs TRBV12-3 or TRBV12-4 and TRBJ2-2; 10 nucleotides match TRBD2. V was clipped by 3 bases and J by 6 bases; unmatched bases: 4. The CDR3 contains 15 residues. In nucleotides, the CDR3 is TGTGCCAGCAGTTTTAGAGCGGGAGGGCCCGGGGAGCTGTTTTTT. As protein: CASSFRAGGPGELFF.